This T cell receptor beta chain was captured by sequencing in a study of blood T cell repertoires in COVID-19. Clones were read by immunoSEQ multiplex PCR, and TCRdb kept only the in-frame ones, dropping some. The table shows approximately 200,000 clones, with 87% occurring only once. V was shortened by 1 base and J by 3 bases, with 13 bases between the two germline ends. Germline CDR1 SGHTA, CDR2 FQGNSA. CDR3 size: 15 residues. The sample consisted of PBMCs or T cells enriched from blood (not recorded which). The rearrangement links TRBV7-2 to TRBJ2-7, with D possibly TRBD2 on 6 matching bases. The source of this sequence is a man aged 25-40 years who had recovered from COVID-19. CDR3 bases: TGTGCCAGCAGCTTAGGAGGCGGGGTTTTCTACGAGCAGTACTTC. Its translation: CASSLGGGVFYEQYF.